These 16 T cell receptor beta chains were all obtained from the same sample, sequenced in a study of shared clonotypes between healthy human individuals. TCRdb keeps only in-frame clones here, not all; method: immunoSEQ multiplex PCR. The sample gives around 510,000 clones, more than 95% of which show up once; about 0.064% is in the top ten. Sample: naive CD4+ T cells sorted from blood. Indicated subset: CD45RA+ positively selected. The receptors derive from a woman under 40 in good health.

The genes are TRBV28 and TRBJ2-3; 7 bases align to TRBD1. CDR1 MDHEN and CDR2 SYDVKM come from the germline V gene. This CDR3 is 14 amino acids long. The ends lost 6 bases at V and 2 bases at J; junction bases unmatched: 5. CDR3 sequence (DNA): TGTGCCAGCAGCCCGACAGGGAACACAGATACGCAGTATTTT. This codes for CASSPTGNTDTQYF.

The CDR3 here is CASSLEQGVYNEQFF. CDR3 DNA sequence: TGCGCCAGCAGCTTGGAACAGGGGGTTTACAATGAGCAGTTCTTC. The V gene is TRBV5-1, the J gene TRBJ2-1; 8 nucleotides line up with TRBD1. This CDR3 contains 15 residues. CDR1 is SGHRS and CDR2 is YFSETQ in the germline V gene. The trim removed 0 bases at V and 4 bases at J, leaving 3 bases unmatched.

This sequence joins TRBV14 and TRBJ1-2, with no clear D. This CDR3 region has 16 residues. Germline V lookup: CDR1 SGHDN, CDR2 FVKESK. The ends were cut back, 0 bases at V and 4 bases at J, with 15 bases in the middle. The chain's CDR3 is CASSQERKGSFYGYTF. In nucleotides, the CDR3 is TGTGCCAGCAGCCAAGAAAGGAAGGGTTCTTTCTATGGCTACACCTTC.

The chain employs TRBV6-1 and TRBJ2-1; the match to TRBD1 covers 7 bases. The length of the CDR3 is 14 residues. Per the germline V gene, CDR1 is MNHNS and CDR2 is SASEGT. With V trimmed by 3 bases and J by 7 bases, 6 bases remained unmatched. This chain's CDR3 is CASSDTGVMNEQFF. Written as DNA, the CDR3 is TGTGCCAGCAGTGACACAGGGGTAATGAATGAGCAGTTCTTC.

The rearrangement joins TRBV10-3 to TRBJ1-2; 8 nucleotides match TRBD1. The CDR3 is 14 residues long. In germline, CDR1 is ENHRY, CDR2 SYGVKD. V was pared by 5 bases and J by 10 bases, with 12 bases of the junction left unmatched. The CDR3 sequence: CAISLNGQGEDYTF. For the CDR3, the DNA is TGTGCCATCAGTCTCAACGGACAGGGAGAGGACTACACCTTC.

The chain uses TRBV19 and TRBJ1-2, with unresolved D. With 8 bases removed from V and 8 bases from J, the gap between germline ends came to 18 bases. This CDR3 spans 13 amino acids. In germline, CDR1 is LNHDA, CDR2 SQIVND (reference sequence). The CDR3 sequence is CASRTSGSHGYTF. The CDR3 DNA reads TGTGCCAGTCGGACCTCGGGCAGCCACGGCTACACCTTC. Complete variable domain (other parts from reference TRBV19 and TRBJ1-2): DGGITQSPKYLFRKEGQNVTLSCEQNLNHDAMYWYRQDPGQGLRLIYYSQIVNDFQKGDIAEGYSVSREKKESFPLTVTSAQKNPTAFYLCASRTSGSHGYTFGSGTRLTVV.

The chain joins TRBV2 to TRBJ1-5; a weak D match, TRBD1 (6 bases). The CDR3 length is 14 residues. In germline, CDR1 is SNHLY, CDR2 FYNNEI. The ends were cut back, 6 bases at V and 5 bases at J, with 14 bases in the middle. The CDR3 region is CASSGSSGDQPQHF. CDR3 DNA sequence: TGTGCCAGCAGCGGGTCCTCAGGGGATCAGCCCCAGCATTTT.

The chain has TRBV2 and TRBJ2-1, with 8 positions matching TRBD2. CDR1 is SNHLY, CDR2 FYNNEI, per germline. V shed 2 bases, J shed 4 bases, and the junction held 4 bases outside the gene matches. The CDR3 spans 15 residues. The CDR3 nucleotides read TGTGCCAGCAGTGAAATGGGACTAGAATACAATGAGCAGTTCTTC. Translating it yields CASSEMGLEYNEQFF.

The chain employs TRBV28 and TRBJ1-4; D remains unclear. This CDR3 has 15 amino acids. Trimming shortened V by 1 base and J by 7 bases, and 13 bases separated the two germline ends. In germline, CDR1 is MDHEN, CDR2 SYDVKM. The CDR3 region has the DNA TGTGCCAGCAGTTTATCCGGAACTAGGTTTGAAAAACTGTTTTTT. It is translated as CASSLSGTRFEKLFF.

V gene TRBV5-4 combines with J gene TRBJ2-1, with D possibly TRBD2 on 6 matching bases. This CDR3 contains 13 residues. Looked up from germline, CDR1 is SGHNT and CDR2 is YYREEE (reference sequence). V was cut by 2 bases and J by 7 bases, with 10 bases left in between. The CDR3 bases are TGTGCCAGCAGCTTACGGGACTTGAATGAGCAGTTCTTC. Its translation: CASSLRDLNEQFF.

The chain has TRBV4-2 and TRBJ1-2; D ambiguous. CDR3 size: 15 residues. From germline, CDR1 is LGHNA and CDR2 YNFKEQ. The ends were cut back, 1 base at V and 7 bases at J, with 16 bases in the middle. This chain's CDR3 is CASSQVPHNGVGYTF. The CDR3 DNA reads as TGTGCCAGCAGCCAAGTGCCCCATAACGGCGTTGGCTACACCTTC.

V gene TRBV27 combines with J gene TRBJ1-2; tentatively, D is TRBD1 (6 bases). From germline, CDR1 is MNHEY and CDR2 SMNVEV (reference sequence). Trimming removed 5 bases from V and 11 bases from J, with 18 bases in between. The CDR3 consists of 13 residues. CDR3 sequence reads: CASSPDRQVWYTF. The CDR3 DNA sequence: TGTGCCAGCAGTCCCGACAGGCAGGTGTGGTACACCTTC.

The chain employs TRBV19 and TRBJ2-1, with D maybe TRBD1 (6 bases). The germline V gene has CDR1 LNHDA and CDR2 SQIVND (reference sequence). The CDR3 totals 15 residues. The V end was cut by 8 bases, the J end by 5 bases, with 19 bases between. In DNA, the CDR3 is TGTGCCAGTGGGGGCGCCGCCGGGACACACAATGAGCAGTTCTTC. Encoded protein: CASGGAAGTHNEQFF.

This clone appeared a few times. The rearrangement links TRBV5-1 to TRBJ2-4; D is uncertain. The germline CDR1 and CDR2 sequences are SGHRS and YFSETQ. The CDR3 has 20 amino acids. The ends were cut back, 0 bases at V and 1 base at J, with 23 bases in the middle. The CDR3 DNA reads TGCGCCAGCAGCTTGGACCCCGGTCTGGTCCTCTCGGTGGCCAAAAACATTCAGTACTTC. Amino acid sequence: CASSLDPGLVLSVAKNIQYF.

The chain combines TRBV9 with TRBJ2-3, with TRBD2 as a possible D gene (6 bases). V was clipped by 2 bases and J by 4 bases, with 14 bases between them. In germline, CDR1 is SGDLS, CDR2 YYNGEE. CDR3 length equals 15 residues. CDR3 region: CASSVGVGGADTQYF. DNA of the CDR3: TGTGCCAGCAGCGTGGGCGTAGGAGGGGCAGATACGCAGTATTTT.

V and J are TRBV6-5 and TRBJ2-7; D perhaps matches TRBD2 (7 bases). Trimming shortened V by 5 bases and J by 6 bases, and 11 bases separated the two germline ends. The CDR3 runs 12 residues. Looked up from germline, CDR1 is MNHEY and CDR2 is SVGAGI. CDR3 loop: CASSLRGAEQYF. CDR3 sequence (DNA): TGTGCCAGCAGTCTCCGGGGGGCCGAGCAGTACTTC.